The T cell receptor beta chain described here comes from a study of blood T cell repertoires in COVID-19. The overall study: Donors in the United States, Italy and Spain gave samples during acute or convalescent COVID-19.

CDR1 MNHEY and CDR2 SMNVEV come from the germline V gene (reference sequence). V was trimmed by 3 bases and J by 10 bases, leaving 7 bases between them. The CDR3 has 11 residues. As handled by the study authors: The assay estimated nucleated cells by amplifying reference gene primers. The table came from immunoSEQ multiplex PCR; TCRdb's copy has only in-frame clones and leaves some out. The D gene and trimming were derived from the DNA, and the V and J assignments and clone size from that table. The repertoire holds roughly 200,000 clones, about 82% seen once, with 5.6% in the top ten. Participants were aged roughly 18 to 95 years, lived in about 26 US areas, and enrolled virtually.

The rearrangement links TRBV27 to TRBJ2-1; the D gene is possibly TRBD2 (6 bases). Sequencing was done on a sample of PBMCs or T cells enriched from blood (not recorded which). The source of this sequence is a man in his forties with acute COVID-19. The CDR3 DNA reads TGTGCCAGCAGTTTTGGGGGGGAGCAGTTCTTC. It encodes CASSFGGEQFF.